This T cell receptor beta chain was profiled in a study of blood T cell repertoires in COVID-19. As for the study in general: PBMCs, B-cell-depleted T cells, or T cells provided the cDNA or gDNA that made up the material.

Methods used by the authors: Counts of nucleated cells, estimated from reference gene primer amplification, were obtained. The table came from immunoSEQ multiplex PCR; TCRdb's copy has only in-frame clones and leaves some out. That table gives V, J and clone size, and the DNA gave D and trimming. This table has 210,000 or so clones, around 86% appearing once. This CDR3 is 15 amino acids long. Germline V lookup: CDR1 SGHNT, CDR2 YYREEE (reference sequence). After removal of 4 bases from V and 7 bases from J, the junction contained 6 bases not matched to a gene. The TCR was taken from a middle-aged man with acute or convalescent COVID-19. Sequencing was done on a sample of peripheral blood. The chain carries TRBV5-4 and TRBJ1-6, with TRBD1 identical over 9 bases. CDR3 in amino acids: CASSPEGTGNSPLHF. The CDR3 nucleotides are TGTGCCAGCAGCCCCGAGGGGACAGGGAATTCACCCCTCCACTTT.